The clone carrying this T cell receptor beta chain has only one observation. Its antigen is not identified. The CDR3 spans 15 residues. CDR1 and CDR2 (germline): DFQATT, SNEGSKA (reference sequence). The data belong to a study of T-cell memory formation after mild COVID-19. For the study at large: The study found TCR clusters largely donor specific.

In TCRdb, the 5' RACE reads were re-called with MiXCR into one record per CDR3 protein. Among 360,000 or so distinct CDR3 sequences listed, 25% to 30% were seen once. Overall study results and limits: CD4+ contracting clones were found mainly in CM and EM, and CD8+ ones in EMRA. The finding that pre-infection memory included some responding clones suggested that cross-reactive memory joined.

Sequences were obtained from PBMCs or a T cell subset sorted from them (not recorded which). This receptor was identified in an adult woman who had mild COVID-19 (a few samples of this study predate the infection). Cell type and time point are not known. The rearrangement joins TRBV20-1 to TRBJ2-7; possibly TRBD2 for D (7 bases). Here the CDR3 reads CSAQGRAGSSYEQYF. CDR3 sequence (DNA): TGCAGCGCCCAGGGGAGAGCGGGGAGCTCCTACGAGCAGTACTTC.